This TCR beta chain derives from a study of blood T cell repertoires in COVID-19. In the study overall: Sites in the United States, Italy and Spain provided acute and convalescent COVID-19 samples. The analysed material was cDNA or gDNA that came from T cells, B-cell-depleted T cells, or PBMCs.

The V and J ends lost 5 bases and 8 bases, in that order; junction bases with no gene match: 16. The CDR3 runs 17 residues. CDR1 is LNHDA and CDR2 is SQIVND in the germline V gene (reference sequence). As originally analysed: Quantification of nucleated cells was approximated via reference gene primer amplification. Profiling relied on immunoSEQ multiplex PCR, and the TCRdb table lists in-frame clones only, not all of them. The DNA was the basis for D and trimming; V, J and clone size are from that table. The sample has some 150,000 clones; about 90% are singletons. This clonotype was sampled from a man aged 50 to 59 with active or convalescent COVID-19. Sequenced sample: peripheral blood. V is TRBV19 and J is TRBJ1-2; 11 bases line up with TRBD1. The CDR3 region is CASSVDRGQLTSKGYTF. The CDR3 DNA follows: TGTGCCAGTAGTGTGGACAGGGGGCAGTTAACGTCGAAGGGCTACACCTTC.